The clone carrying this TCR beta chain appeared many times. The antigen is unknown. This sample is drawn from a study of T cells in Graves' hyperthyroidism and ophthalmopathy. The wider study: Pretreatment peripheral blood was obtained at initial diagnosis. General study results and limits: The majority of expanded thyroid clonotypes above 0.001 also appeared in blood.

CDR1 and CDR2 from the germline V gene are MNHEY and SVGEGT. The CDR3 is made up of 15 amino acids. V was pared by 2 bases and J by 5 bases, with 13 bases between. Amplified TCR beta CDR3 regions came from RNA transcripts. The HTBI set primed first-round TCR CDR3 RT-PCR. TCRdb analysed the multiplex PCR reads with MiXCR anew, one entry per CDR3 protein. The sample yields about 770,000 distinct CDR3 sequences, about 19% seen once. Blood sampling occurred at first hyperthyroidism diagnosis, ahead of any ophthalmopathy symptoms. The chain is built from TRBV6-2 or TRBV6-3 and TRBJ2-1; tentative D call: TRBD1 (6 bases). Specimen: blood. The source is a woman in her 50s with Graves' hyperthyroidism that later progressed to Graves' ophthalmopathy. CDR3 sequence: CASSYTAGENNEQFF. The CDR3 region has the DNA TGTGCCAGCAGTTACACGGCAGGGGAGAACAATGAGCAGTTCTTC.